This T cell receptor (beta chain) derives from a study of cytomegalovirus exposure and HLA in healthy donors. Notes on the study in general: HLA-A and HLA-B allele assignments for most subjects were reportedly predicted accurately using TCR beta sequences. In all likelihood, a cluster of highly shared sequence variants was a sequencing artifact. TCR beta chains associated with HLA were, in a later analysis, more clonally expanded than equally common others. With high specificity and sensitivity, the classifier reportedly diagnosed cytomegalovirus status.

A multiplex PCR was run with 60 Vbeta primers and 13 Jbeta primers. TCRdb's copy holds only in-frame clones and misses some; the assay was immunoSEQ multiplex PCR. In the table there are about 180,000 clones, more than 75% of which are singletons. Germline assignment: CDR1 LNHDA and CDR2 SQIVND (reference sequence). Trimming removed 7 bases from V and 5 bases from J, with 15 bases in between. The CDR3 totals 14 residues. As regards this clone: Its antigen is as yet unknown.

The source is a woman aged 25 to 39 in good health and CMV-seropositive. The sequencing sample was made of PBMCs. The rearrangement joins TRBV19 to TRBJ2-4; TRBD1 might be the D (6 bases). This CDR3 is CASMETGTENIQYF. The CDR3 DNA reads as TGTGCCAGTATGGAAACAGGGACGGAAAACATTCAGTACTTC.